The TCR beta chain described here comes from a study of multiple sclerosis patients with progressive multifocal leukoencephalopathy. This clone has a single count. As yet, its antigen is unknown. Every PCR reaction included synthetic inline CDR3 controls for all V-J pairings. Assay: immunoSEQ multiplex PCR; the TCRdb copy retains only in-frame clones and omits some. Of under 35,000 clones listed, about 91% are singletons. The time point is: before natalizumab initiation. The T0 samples predate the first natalizumab infusion. Study findings and constraints: Less diverse TRB repertoires were suggested in most PML patients. Before and during natalizumab, the clones expanded at PML already existed.

The sequence came from a man aged 25-45 years with multiple sclerosis. Sequenced input: PBMCs.

The CDR3 DNA is TGTGCCTGGAGTGATTCGACAGTGGGGGGCTACACCTTC. It specifies CAWSDSTVGGYTF. The chain carries TRBV30 and TRBJ1-2; a possible D gene is TRBD1 (5 bases). Germline CDR1 and CDR2: GTSNPN and SVGIG (reference sequence). With 1 base removed from V and 8 bases from J, the gap between germline ends came to 14 bases. The CDR3 consists of 13 residues.